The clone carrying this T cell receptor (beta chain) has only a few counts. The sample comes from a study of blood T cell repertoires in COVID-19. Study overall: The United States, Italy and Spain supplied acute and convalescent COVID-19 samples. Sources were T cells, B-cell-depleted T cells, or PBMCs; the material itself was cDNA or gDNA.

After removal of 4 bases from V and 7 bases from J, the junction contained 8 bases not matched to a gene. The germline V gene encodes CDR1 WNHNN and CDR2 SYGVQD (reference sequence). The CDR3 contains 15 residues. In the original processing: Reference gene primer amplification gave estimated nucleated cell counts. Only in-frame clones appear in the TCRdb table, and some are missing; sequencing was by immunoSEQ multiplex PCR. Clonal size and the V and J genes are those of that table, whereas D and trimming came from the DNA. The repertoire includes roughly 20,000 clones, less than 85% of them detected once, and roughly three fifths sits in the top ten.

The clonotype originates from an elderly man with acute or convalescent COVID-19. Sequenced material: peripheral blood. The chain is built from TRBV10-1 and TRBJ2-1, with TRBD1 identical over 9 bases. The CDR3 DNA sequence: TGCGCCAGCAGTGCCCGGGGGACAGGGTCAAATGAGCAGTTCTTC. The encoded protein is CASSARGTGSNEQFF.